This TCR beta chain was documented in a study of cytomegalovirus exposure and HLA in healthy donors. Germline lookup yields CDR1 MGHRA and CDR2 YSYEKL. The CDR3 spans 16 residues. V gave up 1 base and J gave up 5 bases, with 15 bases separating them. Study-wide results and caveats: Researchers catalogued around 150 TCR beta chains as cytomegalovirus-associated. Analysis was performed later, and it showed HLA-associated TCR beta chains to be more clonally expanded than equally common others. In a later analysis, a genetic analysis reported fewer productive-TCR N-insertions in an Asian-associated ancestry cluster than the cohort average. When presence/absence was analysed, sequencing depth was taken to be roughly uniform across donors.

Vbeta (60) and Jbeta (13) primers were used in the PCR. The data were produced by immunoSEQ multiplex PCR, yet TCRdb's version contains in-frame clones alone and is incomplete. Of around 180,000 clones in the sample, around 79% were seen once. Comments on this clone: The antigen is undetermined.

The rearrangement links TRBV4-1 to TRBJ2-1, with D possibly matching TRBD2 (7 bases). The sample was PBMCs. The receptor was isolated from a woman aged 40 to 50 in good health and CMV-seronegative. The CDR3 spells CASSQAEAGANNEQFF. CDR3 in DNA: TGCGCCAGCAGCCAAGCAGAGGCGGGGGCCAACAATGAGCAGTTCTTC.